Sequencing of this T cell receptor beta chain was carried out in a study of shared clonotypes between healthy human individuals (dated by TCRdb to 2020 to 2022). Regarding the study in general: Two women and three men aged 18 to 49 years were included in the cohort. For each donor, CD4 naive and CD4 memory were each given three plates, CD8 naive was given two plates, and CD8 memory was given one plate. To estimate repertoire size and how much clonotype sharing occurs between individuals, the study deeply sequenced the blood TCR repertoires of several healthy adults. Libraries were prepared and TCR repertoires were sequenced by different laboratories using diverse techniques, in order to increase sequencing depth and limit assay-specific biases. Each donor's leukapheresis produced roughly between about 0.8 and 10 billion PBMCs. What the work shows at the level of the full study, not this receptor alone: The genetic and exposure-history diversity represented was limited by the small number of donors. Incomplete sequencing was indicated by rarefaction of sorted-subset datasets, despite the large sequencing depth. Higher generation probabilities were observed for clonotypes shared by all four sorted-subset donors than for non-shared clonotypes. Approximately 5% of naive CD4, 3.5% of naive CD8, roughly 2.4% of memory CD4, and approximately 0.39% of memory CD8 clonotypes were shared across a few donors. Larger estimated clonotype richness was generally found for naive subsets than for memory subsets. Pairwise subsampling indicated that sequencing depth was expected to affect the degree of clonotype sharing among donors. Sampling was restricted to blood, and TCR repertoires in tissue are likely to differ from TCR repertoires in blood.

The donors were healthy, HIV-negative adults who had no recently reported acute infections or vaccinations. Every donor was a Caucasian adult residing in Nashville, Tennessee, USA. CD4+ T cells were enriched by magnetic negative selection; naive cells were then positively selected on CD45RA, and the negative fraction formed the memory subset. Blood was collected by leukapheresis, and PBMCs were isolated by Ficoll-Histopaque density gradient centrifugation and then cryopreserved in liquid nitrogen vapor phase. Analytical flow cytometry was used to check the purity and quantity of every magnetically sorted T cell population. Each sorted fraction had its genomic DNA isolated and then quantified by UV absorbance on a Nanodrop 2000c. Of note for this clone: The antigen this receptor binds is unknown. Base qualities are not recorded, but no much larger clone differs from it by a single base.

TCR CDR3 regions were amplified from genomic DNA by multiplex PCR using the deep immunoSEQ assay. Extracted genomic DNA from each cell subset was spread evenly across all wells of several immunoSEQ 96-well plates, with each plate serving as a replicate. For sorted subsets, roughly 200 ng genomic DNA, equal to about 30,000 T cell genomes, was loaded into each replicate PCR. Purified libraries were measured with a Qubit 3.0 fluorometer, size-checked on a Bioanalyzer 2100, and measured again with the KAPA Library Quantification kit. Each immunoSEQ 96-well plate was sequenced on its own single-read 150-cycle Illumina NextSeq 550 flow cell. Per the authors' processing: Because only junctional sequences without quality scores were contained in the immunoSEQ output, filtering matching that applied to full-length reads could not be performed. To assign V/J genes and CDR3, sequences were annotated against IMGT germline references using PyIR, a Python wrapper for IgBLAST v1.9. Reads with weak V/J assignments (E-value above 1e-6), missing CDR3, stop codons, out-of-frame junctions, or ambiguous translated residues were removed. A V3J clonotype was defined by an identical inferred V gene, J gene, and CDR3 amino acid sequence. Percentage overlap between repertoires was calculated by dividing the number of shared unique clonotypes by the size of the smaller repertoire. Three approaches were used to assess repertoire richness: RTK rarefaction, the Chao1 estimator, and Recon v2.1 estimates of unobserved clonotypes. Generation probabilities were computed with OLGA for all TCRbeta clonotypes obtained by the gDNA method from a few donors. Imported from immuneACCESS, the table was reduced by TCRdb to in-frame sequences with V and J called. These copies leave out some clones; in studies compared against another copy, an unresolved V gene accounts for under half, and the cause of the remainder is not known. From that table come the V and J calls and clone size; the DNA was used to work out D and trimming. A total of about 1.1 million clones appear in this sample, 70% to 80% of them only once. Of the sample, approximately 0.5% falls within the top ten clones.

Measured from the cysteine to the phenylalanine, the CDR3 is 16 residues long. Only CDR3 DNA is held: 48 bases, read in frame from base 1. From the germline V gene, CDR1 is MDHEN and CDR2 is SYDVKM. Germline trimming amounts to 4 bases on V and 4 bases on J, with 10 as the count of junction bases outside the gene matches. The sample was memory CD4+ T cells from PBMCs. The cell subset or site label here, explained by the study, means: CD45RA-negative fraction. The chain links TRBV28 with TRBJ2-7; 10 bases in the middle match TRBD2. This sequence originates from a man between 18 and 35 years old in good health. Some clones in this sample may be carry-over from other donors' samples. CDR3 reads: CASSSPSSGSWYEQYF. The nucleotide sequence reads TGTGCCAGCAGTTCGCCTTCTAGCGGGAGCTGGTACGAGCAGTACTTC. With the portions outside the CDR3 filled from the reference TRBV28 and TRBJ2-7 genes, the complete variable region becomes DVKVTQSSRYLVKRTGEKVFLECVQDMDHENMFWYRQDPGLGLRLIYFSYDVKMKEKGDIPEGYSVSREKKERFSLILESASTNQTSMYLCASSSPSSGSWYEQYFGPGTRLTVT.